One sample yielded the 17 T cell receptor beta chains listed below, sequenced in a study of shared clonotypes between healthy human individuals. Assay used: immunoSEQ multiplex PCR; TCRdb lists only in-frame clones, some missing. The sample shows 2 million to 2.5 million clones, about nine tenths of them seen only once. The sample comprised naive CD4+ T cells from PBMCs. As to subset: CD45RA+ positively selected. These receptors all come from a man between 18 and 35 years old in good health. Some clones in this sample may be carry-over from other donors' samples.

The CDR3 region is CATSRVRLAGGMIDEQYF. For the CDR3, the DNA is TGTGCCACCAGCAGAGTAAGGCTAGCGGGAGGTATGATCGACGAGCAGTACTTC. The V and J genes are TRBV15 and TRBJ2-7, with 11 bases fitting TRBD2. Germline loops: CDR1 LNHNV, CDR2 YYDKDF (reference sequence). The CDR3 covers 18 residues. The trim removed 1 base at V and 5 bases at J, leaving 13 bases unmatched.

The rearrangement links TRBV29-1 to TRBJ2-5; 7 nucleotides line up with TRBD1. V shed 7 bases and J 0 bases; nucleotides not matched to a gene: 11. The CDR3 contains 15 residues. In germline, CDR1 is SQVTM, CDR2 ANQGSEA. The CDR3 nucleotides are TGCAGCGCTACCCTAGGGGGCTATTACCAAGAGACCCAGTACTTC. This translates into CSATLGGYYQETQYF.

J is TRBJ2-2 and V is TRBV11-2, with TRBD2 identical over 8 bases. V lost 6 bases to trimming and J lost 5 bases; unmatched junction nucleotides: 8. The CDR3 extends over 15 amino acids. The germline V gene encodes CDR1 SGHAT and CDR2 FQNNGV. The CDR3 is CASRRIREGTGELFF. In nucleotides, the CDR3 is TGTGCCAGCAGGCGGATTCGGGAGGGGACCGGGGAGCTGTTTTTT.

The genes are TRBV18 and TRBJ2-3, with 10 positions matching TRBD2. There are 15 residues in the CDR3. Trimming at V came to 8 bases and at J to 3 bases, leaving 8 bases not matched to a gene. Looked up from germline, CDR1 is KGHSH and CDR2 is LQKENI. CDR3 nucleotides: TGTGCCAGCCCAAAGCTAGCGGGAGAGACAGATACGCAGTATTTT. It is translated as CASPKLAGETDTQYF.

CDR3 nucleotides: TGTGCCAGCAGCTTAGCCAGGGGGCGAGTTGAGACCCAGTACTTC. This gives the protein CASSLARGRVETQYF. The chain links TRBV11-2 to TRBJ2-5; TRBD1 agrees at 8 bases. In germline, CDR1 is SGHAT, CDR2 FQNNGV. Germline trimming cut 1 base from V and 5 bases from J; bases unmatched to any gene: 6. This CDR3 comprises 15 residues.

The J gene is TRBJ1-5, the V gene TRBV28; 8 nucleotides match TRBD1. V shed 6 bases and J 4 bases; nucleotides not matched to a gene: 8. CDR1 MDHEN and CDR2 SYDVKM come from the germline V gene. CDR3 size: 15 residues. This CDR3 is CASSRPRQGNQPQHF. Written as DNA, the CDR3 is TGTGCCAGCAGCCGTCCCCGACAGGGGAATCAGCCCCAGCATTTT.

The gene calls are TRBV5-3 and TRBJ2-6; a possible D gene is TRBD2 (6 bases). TRBV5-3 is classed as an ORF, of uncertain function. The V end lost 2 bases, the J end lost 12 bases, and 15 bases lay between the germline ends. The CDR3 runs to 14 residues. The CDR3 is CARSFSGVFGVLTF. Here the CDR3 DNA reads TGTGCCAGAAGCTTTTCGGGAGTTTTTGGCGTCCTGACTTTC.

The chain carries TRBV2 and TRBJ2-7; 9 positions match TRBD1. Trimming cost V 5 bases and J 5 bases; bases outside gene matches: 10. This CDR3 is built from 15 residues. Germline values: CDR1 SNHLY, CDR2 FYNNEI. CDR3 coding DNA: TGTGCCAGCAGTAAGAGACAGGGGGTTCGGGACGAGCAGTACTTC. It codes for CASSKRQGVRDEQYF.

The chain links TRBV7-2 to TRBJ1-5, with D possibly matching TRBD1 (5 bases). This CDR3 contains 15 residues. Trimming pared 5 bases from V and 4 bases from J, leaving 15 bases between. CDR1 and CDR2 from the germline V gene are SGHTA and FQGNSA. The CDR3 coding sequence is TGTGCCAGCAGCCCCGCCGGGACTCAAAATCAGCCCCAGCATTTT. Its translation: CASSPAGTQNQPQHF.

This chain links TRBV27 with TRBJ1-5; 8 bases are a match to TRBD1. The V gene's germline CDR1 is MNHEY and CDR2 SMNVEV (reference sequence). V dropped 7 bases and J dropped 5; count of bases not matched to a gene: 13. The CDR3 length is 16 residues. The CDR3 loop reads CASKPFRGPADQPQHF. The DNA of the CDR3 is TGTGCCAGCAAACCTTTCAGGGGGCCCGCGGATCAGCCCCAGCATTTT.

The chain is built from TRBV4-2 and TRBJ2-1; tentative D call: TRBD2 (6 bases). V was cut by 4 bases and J by 4 bases, with 17 bases left in between. Germline loops: CDR1 LGHNA, CDR2 YNFKEQ. The CDR3 has 16 residues. The CDR3 spells CASSPHFGEAYNEQFF. Here the CDR3 DNA reads TGTGCCAGCAGCCCCCACTTCGGGGAGGCTTACAATGAGCAGTTCTTC.

The chain has TRBV4-1 and TRBJ1-5; TRBD1 is a possible D gene (6 bases). The V end lost 5 bases, the J end lost 4 bases, and 12 bases lay between the germline ends. Germline CDR1 and CDR2: MGHRA and YSYEKL. This CDR3 is built from 14 residues. CDR3 residues: CASSYPGTNQPQHF. Written as DNA, the CDR3 is TGCGCCAGCAGCTACCCAGGGACAAATCAGCCCCAGCATTTT.

The J gene is TRBJ1-2, the V gene TRBV15; TRBD1 matches 8 bases. Germline V CDR1 and CDR2: LNHNV, YYDKDF (reference sequence). V was clipped by 5 bases and J by 3 bases; unmatched bases: 11. The CDR3 is 16 residues long. Written as DNA, the CDR3 is TGTGCCACCAGCTCCTTGTCCGGACAGGGATACTATGGCTACACCTTC. Protein product: CATSSLSGQGYYGYTF. Full variable domain (rest looked up from reference TRBV15 and TRBJ1-2): DAMVIQNPRYQVTQFGKPVTLSCSQTLNHNVMYWYQQKSSQAPKLLFHYYDKDFNNEADTPDNFQSRRPNTSFCFLDIRSPGLGDTAMYLCATSSLSGQGYYGYTFGSGTRLTVV.

The CDR3 nucleotides read TGTGCCAGCAGTGCAGGAGGGGCGCTTAGAAACACCATATATTTT. This codes for CASSAGGALRNTIYF. The chain links TRBV11-3 to TRBJ1-3; D perhaps matches TRBD1 (5 bases). The CDR3 sequence is 15 residues long. In germline, CDR1 is SGHNT, CDR2 YENEEA. V shed 6 bases and J shed 5 bases, with 17 bases lying between them.

The chain carries TRBV30 and TRBJ2-1, with 8 bases that match TRBD1. With V trimmed by 0 bases and J by 7 bases, 2 bases remained unmatched. The CDR3 sequence is 13 residues long. Per germline, CDR1 GTSNPN and CDR2 SVGIG (reference sequence). The DNA for the CDR3 is TGTGCCTGGAGTGTCCAGGGGGCGAATGAGCAGTTCTTC. Translation gives CAWSVQGANEQFF.

Notes on this clone: Other DNA sequences in the same sample also yield this CDR3. The chain's CDR3 is CSGGGGNYGYTF. The CDR3 nucleotides read TGCAGCGGGGGGGGCGGAAACTATGGCTACACCTTC. The J gene is TRBJ1-2, the V gene TRBV29-1, with a weak D call TRBD1 (6 bases). The CDR3 covers 12 residues. Trimming removed 7 bases from V and 2 bases from J, with 11 bases in between. Looked up from germline, CDR1 is SQVTM and CDR2 is ANQGSEA.

The chain has TRBV11-2 and TRBJ1-1; 11 bases are a match to TRBD1. CDR1 and CDR2 from the germline V gene are SGHAT and FQNNGV. The CDR3 runs 14 residues. The V and J ends lost 5 bases and 6 bases, in that order; junction bases with no gene match: 5. The CDR3 bases are TGTGCCAGCAGCCCGGGACAGGGGGTCCCTGAAGCTTTCTTT. Its translation: CASSPGQGVPEAFF.